The clone carrying this T cell receptor (beta chain) was counted at least ten times. The antigen remains undetermined. This record comes from a study of T cell repertoires in cytomegalovirus infection. Background on the study: It can be stated that public TCR beta signatures indicated CMV infection as well as a matching HLA type.

Via MiXCR, TCRdb re-called the reads, giving one row per CDR3 protein. Of around 280,000 distinct CDR3 sequences detected, around 10% appear once; the ten largest clones hold around 2.4%. This CDR3 has 12 amino acids. Trimming shortened V by 6 bases and J by 4 bases, and 7 bases separated the two germline ends. CDR1 and CDR2 (germline): SGHNT, YENEEA. Findings and limits, study-wide: Clonotypes of TCR beta that were HLA-C-restricted and CMV-specific dominated the ex vivo response. CMV carriers with the relevant HLA were identified by cumulative public TCR beta family frequency.

J is TRBJ2-1 and V is TRBV11-3; D is unresolved. The source is a human donor in good health (CMV status not recorded). Some clones in this sample may be carry-over from other donors' samples. Sequencing was done on a sample of PBMCs. As DNA, the CDR3 is TGTGCCAGCAGTCACGGATACAATGAGCAGTTCTTC. Translated, it gives CASSHGYNEQFF.